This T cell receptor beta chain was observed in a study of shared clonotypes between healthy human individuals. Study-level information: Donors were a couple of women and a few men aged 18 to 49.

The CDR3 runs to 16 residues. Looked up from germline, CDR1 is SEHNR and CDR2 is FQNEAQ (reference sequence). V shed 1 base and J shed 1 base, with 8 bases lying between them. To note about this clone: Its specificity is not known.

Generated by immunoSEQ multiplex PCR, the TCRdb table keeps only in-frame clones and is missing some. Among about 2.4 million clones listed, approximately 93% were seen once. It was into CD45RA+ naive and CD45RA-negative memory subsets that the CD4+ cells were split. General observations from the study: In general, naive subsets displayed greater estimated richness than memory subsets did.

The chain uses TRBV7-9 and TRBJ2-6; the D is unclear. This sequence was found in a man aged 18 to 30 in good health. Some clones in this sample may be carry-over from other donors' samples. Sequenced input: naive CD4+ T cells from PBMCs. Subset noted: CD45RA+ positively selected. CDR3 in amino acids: CASSLGQWSGANVLTF. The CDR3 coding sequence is TGTGCCAGCAGCTTAGGGCAGTGGTCTGGGGCCAACGTCCTGACTTTC.